These 17 T cell receptor beta chains were all obtained from the same sample, sequenced in a study of blood T cell repertoires in COVID-19. Clones were sequenced by immunoSEQ multiplex PCR, and TCRdb holds only the in-frame ones, with some missing. The sample has more than 45,000 clones; 80% to 90% are singletons. Input material: peripheral blood. Every receptor here comes from a man aged 65 to 85 with acute or convalescent COVID-19.

The V call is TRBV4-3, the J call TRBJ1-2; tentatively, D is TRBD1 (6 bases). CDR1 and CDR2 from the germline V gene are LGHNA and YSLEER. V lost 1 base and J 8 bases, leaving 11 bases between the germline ends. The CDR3 consists of 13 residues. The CDR3: CASSQVAGEGYTF. The CDR3 coding sequence is TGCGCCAGCAGCCAAGTGGCAGGGGAAGGCTACACCTTC.

This clone was observed a few times. The gene calls are TRBV18 and TRBJ2-2; 12 bases line up with TRBD2. The junction had 6 bases not matched to a gene; V was cut back by 6 bases and J by 7 bases. This CDR3 is 15 amino acids long. The germline gives CDR1 KGHSH, CDR2 LQKENI. The CDR3 region is CASSPGLAGIGELFF. The DNA of the CDR3 is TGTGCCAGCTCTCCTGGACTAGCGGGGATCGGGGAGCTGTTTTTT. Full variable domain (remainder filled in from reference TRBV18 and TRBJ2-2): NAGVMQNPRHLVRRRGQEARLRCSPMKGHSHVYWYRQLPEEGLKFMVYLQKENIIDESGMPKERFSAEFPKEGPSILRIQQVVRGDSAAYFCASSPGLAGIGELFFGEGSRLTVL.

The gene calls are TRBV5-1 and TRBJ2-4, with D tentatively TRBD2 (5 bases). V was shortened by 3 bases and J by 4 bases, with 14 bases between the two germline ends. CDR3 length equals 15 residues. CDR1 and CDR2 (germline): SGHRS, YFSETQ. The DNA for the CDR3 is TGCGCCAGCAGCTCAACCGAGGGCGCAAAAAACATTCAGTACTTC. It codes for CASSSTEGAKNIQYF.

The chain employs TRBV9 and TRBJ2-2; 11 bases agree with TRBD2. Germline V gene data show CDR1 as SGDLS and CDR2 as YYNGEE. Trimming took 7 bases from V and 3 from J; bases not matched to a gene: 2. This CDR3 region has 14 residues. CDR3 nucleotide sequence: TGTGCCAGCGCTAGCGGGGGGTACACCGGGGAGCTGTTTTTT. This sequence encodes CASASGGYTGELFF.

DNA for the CDR3: TGTGCCAGCAGCCGGGTGAGGGGGCCCTACAATGAGCAGTTCTTC. This codes for CASSRVRGPYNEQFF. The gene calls are TRBV7-2 and TRBJ2-1; TRBD1 matches 7 bases. Germline loops: CDR1 SGHTA, CDR2 FQGNSA. J gave up 2 bases and V 5 bases, and 6 bases lay outside the gene matches. This CDR3 is built from 15 residues.

The DNA of the CDR3 is TGTGCCAGCAGTCATCCTACTTCCTACGAGCAGTACGTC. It specifies CASSHPTSYEQYV. This chain joins TRBV7-9 and TRBJ2-7; D remains unclear. From germline, CDR1 is SEHNR and CDR2 FQNEAQ (reference sequence). This CDR3 comprises 13 residues. Trimming left V 6 bases short and J 1 base short, with 10 bases between.

A note on this clone: The same CDR3 also results from other DNA sequences found in this sample. V gene TRBV5-1 combines with J gene TRBJ1-4; 12 bases map to TRBD1. This CDR3 region has 16 residues. The V gene end was trimmed by 4 bases and the J gene end by 3 bases; junction bases not matched to a gene: 4. Germline lookup yields CDR1 SGHRS and CDR2 YFSETQ. CDR3 bases: TGCGCCAGCAGCCTGGGACAGGGGGCTGCTAATGAAAAACTGTTTTTT. It codes for CASSLGQGAANEKLFF.

The V and J genes are TRBV29-1 and TRBJ2-3; D unresolved. The CDR3 loop spans 10 amino acids. Germline CDR1 SQVTM, CDR2 ANQGSEA. CDR3 DNA: TGCAGTAGTCTTACAGATACGCAGTATTTT. Protein sequence: CSSLTDTQYF.

As concerns this clone: A read error may account for a junction end that differs from germline. This rearrangement joins TRBV4-1 to TRBJ1-2; 8 bases line up with TRBD1. The CDR3 runs to 16 residues. Per the germline V gene, CDR1 is MGHRA and CDR2 is YSYEKL. CDR3 sequence (DNA): TGCGCCAGCAGTCAAGGCCCCGACAGGGGCTCTAACGGCTACACCTTC. It is translated as CASSQGPDRGSNGYTF.

The chain couples TRBV11-3 to TRBJ2-3; 15 bases map to TRBD2. With 5 bases clipped from V and 2 bases from J, the junction kept 11 bases outside the gene matches. The germline V gene encodes CDR1 SGHNT and CDR2 YENEEA. CDR3 size: 19 residues. This CDR3 reads CASSPGLAGGSLNTDTQYF. CDR3 nucleotides: TGTGCCAGCAGCCCGGGACTAGCGGGAGGCTCCTTGAACACAGATACGCAGTATTTT.

The rearrangement joins TRBV28 to TRBJ2-2; 9 nucleotides align to TRBD1. Trimming took 3 bases from V and 4 from J; bases not matched to a gene: 3. This CDR3 is 15 amino acids long. The germline CDR1 and CDR2 sequences are MDHEN and SYDVKM. The CDR3 loop reads CASSLGQGATGELFF. DNA for the CDR3: TGTGCCAGCAGTTTGGGACAGGGCGCCACCGGGGAGCTGTTTTTT.

This rearrangement joins TRBV18 to TRBJ1-1, with 8 positions matching TRBD1. The CDR3 runs to 16 residues. The V and J ends lost 6 bases and 1 base, in that order; junction bases with no gene match: 10. In germline, CDR1 is KGHSH, CDR2 LQKENI. CDR3 in DNA: TGTGCCAGCTCCCACCACGGGGGACAGGAGAACACTGAAGCTTTCTTT. Protein sequence: CASSHHGGQENTEAFF.

This clone was counted a few times. This chain connects TRBV5-4 to TRBJ1-6; D call uncertain. Germline V gene lookup returns CDR1 SGHNT and CDR2 YYREEE (reference sequence). The CDR3 covers 16 residues. The V gene lost 3 bases and the J gene lost 0 bases, with 10 bases spanning the gap. CDR3 sequence (DNA): TGTGCCAGCAGCTCGGTGGTGAGCTCCTATAATTCACCCCTCCACTTT. This codes for CASSSVVSSYNSPLHF.

The CDR3 region is CASSLRGGPRTDTQYF. CDR3 bases: TGTGCCAGCAGCTTAAGAGGGGGCCCACGCACAGATACGCAGTATTTT. The V call is TRBV7-3, the J call TRBJ2-3; 7 positions agree with TRBD1. Germline V gives CDR1 SGHTA, CDR2 FQGTGA. The CDR3 length is 16 residues. The trim removed 1 base at V and 1 base at J, leaving 5 bases unmatched.

CDR3 DNA: TGTGCCAGCAGTTCTAGCGGAAATACCTACAATGAGCAGTTCTTC. Its translation is CASSSSGNTYNEQFF. The chain links TRBV11-3 to TRBJ2-1; TRBD2 agrees at 7 bases. This CDR3 has 15 residues. V dropped 6 bases and J dropped 2; count of bases not matched to a gene: 7. CDR1 is SGHNT, CDR2 YENEEA, per germline.

V usage is TRBV19 and J usage is TRBJ2-5, with D perhaps matching TRBD2 (6 bases). The length of the CDR3 is 15 residues. V dropped 4 bases and J dropped 7 bases, with 19 bases sitting between them. Germline loops: CDR1 LNHDA, CDR2 SQIVND (reference sequence). The CDR3 DNA follows: TGTGCCAGTAGTACGTACAGGTCCCGGGGAGGGACCCAGTACTTC. Encoded protein: CASSTYRSRGGTQYF.

The chain has TRBV27 and TRBJ2-1; 10 nucleotides agree with TRBD1. The germline CDR1 and CDR2 sequences are MNHEY and SMNVEV (reference sequence). The CDR3 length is 15 residues. J gave up 4 bases and V 6 bases, and 6 bases lay outside the gene matches. CDR3 in DNA: TGTGCCAGCAGCCCGAGGGACAGGGGTTACAATGAGCAGTTCTTC. This sequence encodes CASSPRDRGYNEQFF.